This passage covers 26 T cell receptor beta chains from one sample sequenced in a study of blood T cell repertoires in COVID-19. The assay was immunoSEQ multiplex PCR, and TCRdb's table has in-frame clones only and misses some. The table shows around 60,000 clones, with nearly 95% occurring only once. Sequenced sample: peripheral blood. The origin of the receptors is a man in his fifties with active COVID-19.

V and J are TRBV2 and TRBJ2-7; 7 bases fit TRBD1. The CDR3 consists of 15 residues. V trimming: 4 bases; J trimming: 1 base; junction bases outside the gene matches: 7. Germline CDR1 SNHLY, CDR2 FYNNEI. Here the CDR3 reads CASSVQQGRSYEQYF. CDR3 DNA sequence: TGTGCCAGCAGTGTACAACAGGGGCGTTCCTACGAGCAGTACTTC.

The CDR3 nucleotides read TGTGCCAGCAGCACGAGGCTCTCTGGAAACACCATATATTTT. Translated: CASSTRLSGNTIYF. The V and J genes are TRBV11-1 and TRBJ1-3; no clear D gene. The CDR3 consists of 14 residues. Germline loops: CDR1 SGHAT, CDR2 FQDESV (reference sequence). V lost 5 bases, J lost 0 bases, and 8 bases lay in between. Full variable domain (outside the CDR3, taken from reference TRBV11-1 and TRBJ1-3): EAEVAQSPRYKITEKSQAVAFWCDPISGHATLYWYRQILGQGPELLVQFQDESVVDDSQLPKDRFSAERLKGVDSTLKIQPAELGDSAMYLCASSTRLSGNTIYFGEGSWLTVV.

The chain uses TRBV6-6 and TRBJ1-5, with 10 bases identical to TRBD1. Losses at the gene ends were 4 bases for V and 2 bases for J; bases not matched to a gene: 5. The CDR3 has 16 amino acids. Germline V gene lookup returns CDR1 MNHNY and CDR2 SVGAGI (reference sequence). For the CDR3, the DNA is TGTGCCAGCAGTTTCCCCGGGACAGGGGGCAATCAGCCCCAGCATTTT. This gives the protein CASSFPGTGGNQPQHF.

J is TRBJ1-2 and V is TRBV3-1 (or the pseudogene TRBV3-2), with 7 positions matching TRBD1. J lost 7 bases, V lost 5 bases, and 10 bases had no gene match. Germline lookup yields CDR1 LGHDT and CDR2 YNNKEL (reference sequence). The CDR3 sequence is 14 residues long. The DNA of the CDR3 is TGTGCCAGCAGCTATGACAGGGACATCTGTGGCTACACCTTC. As protein: CASSYDRDICGYTF.

V gene TRBV28 combines with J gene TRBJ1-1; 10 positions match TRBD1. The CDR3 is 15 residues long. CDR1 is MDHEN and CDR2 is SYDVKM in the germline V gene. Losses at the gene ends were 7 bases for V and 10 bases for J; bases not matched to a gene: 15. This CDR3 reads CASTAPRGQGYGAFF. DNA of the CDR3: TGTGCCAGCACCGCTCCACGGGGACAGGGGTATGGAGCTTTCTTT.

This clone has just one count. The V and J genes are TRBV24-1 and TRBJ2-2; 7 bases agree with TRBD1. Trimming took 9 bases from V and 1 from J; bases not matched to a gene: 4. The V gene's germline CDR1 is KGHDR and CDR2 SFDVKD. The CDR3 contains 14 residues. The CDR3 region has the DNA TGTGCCACCTCCTGGACAGGGAACACCGGGGAGCTGTTTTTT. It yields the protein CATSWTGNTGELFF.

The genes are TRBV4-1 and TRBJ2-7; TRBD1 is a possible D gene (6 bases). Trimming pared 1 base from V and 2 bases from J, leaving 12 bases between. The CDR3 has 15 residues. The germline V gene has CDR1 MGHRA and CDR2 YSYEKL. CDR3 bases: TGCGCCAGCAGCCAAGTTTGGCAGGGGCCCTACGAGCAGTACTTC. Protein product: CASSQVWQGPYEQYF.

This CDR3 is CASSLSTGPAYEQYF. The CDR3 region has the DNA TGTGCCAGCAGTTTGTCTACAGGGCCGGCCTACGAGCAGTACTTC. V gene TRBV28 combines with J gene TRBJ2-7, with TRBD1 as a possible D gene (6 bases). Trimming left V 3 bases short and J 2 bases short, with 14 bases between. CDR3 size: 15 residues. Germline assignment: CDR1 MDHEN and CDR2 SYDVKM.

In its sample, this clone was seen once. The gene calls are TRBV7-8 and TRBJ2-7; D is possibly TRBD1 (6 bases). The germline V and J ends were trimmed by 5 bases and 2 bases, with 13 bases remaining between them. From germline, CDR1 is SGHVS and CDR2 FQNEAQ. The CDR3 extends over 14 amino acids. Written as DNA, the CDR3 is TGTGCCAGCAGCGCCGGGACAAATCCCTACGAGCAGTACTTC. It yields the protein CASSAGTNPYEQYF.

The chain has TRBV7-7 and TRBJ2-1; a possible D gene is TRBD2 (6 bases). Per the germline V gene, CDR1 is SSHAT and CDR2 is FNYEAQ (reference sequence). The CDR3 length is 16 residues. V lost 4 bases and J 0 bases, leaving 13 bases between the germline ends. CDR3 sequence (DNA): TGTGCCAGCAGCTCTTTAGCGGCTAGCTCCTACAATGAGCAGTTCTTC. Its translation is CASSSLAASSYNEQFF.

CDR3 sequence reads: CASGLVVGGTLEAFF. The CDR3, as DNA: TGTGCTAGTGGTTTGGTAGTAGGAGGAACCCTGGAGGCTTTCTTT. The chain has TRBV12-5 and TRBJ1-1; D not certain. From germline, CDR1 is LGHNT and CDR2 FRNRAP. CDR3 size: 15 residues. The germline V and J ends were trimmed by 0 bases and 11 bases, with 19 bases remaining between them.

This chain connects TRBV5-1 to TRBJ1-1; D remains ambiguous. The CDR3 loop spans 14 amino acids. The V gene's germline CDR1 is SGHRS and CDR2 YFSETQ. Trimming left V 0 bases short and J 3 bases short, with 9 bases between. The CDR3 sequence: CASSLEGRDTEAFF. The CDR3 DNA reads TGCGCCAGCAGCTTGGAAGGGCGGGACACTGAAGCTTTCTTT.

The J gene is TRBJ2-2, the V gene TRBV18; D is undetermined. The germline gives CDR1 KGHSH, CDR2 LQKENI. The CDR3 spans 13 residues. V lost 0 bases, J lost 6 bases, and 5 bases lay in between. In nucleotides, the CDR3 is TGTGCCAGCTCACCACCGGCCCCCGGGGAGCTGTTTTTT. Translation: CASSPPAPGELFF.

The genes are TRBV10-3 and TRBJ1-1; D is possibly TRBD1 (5 bases). CDR1 ENHRY and CDR2 SYGVKD come from the germline V gene. The germline V and J ends were trimmed by 4 bases and 4 bases, with 13 bases remaining between them. The CDR3 length is 14 residues. The CDR3 protein is CAISGPGKATEAFF. The CDR3 coding sequence is TGTGCCATCAGTGGCCCAGGGAAAGCCACTGAAGCTTTCTTT.

The chain couples TRBV4-3 to TRBJ1-4; possible D gene TRBD1, 6 bases. The CDR3 consists of 15 residues. The germline V gene has CDR1 LGHNA and CDR2 YSLEER. Deletions cut 2 bases from V and 8 bases from J, with 15 bases between. The CDR3 region is CASSQNLGTLEKLFF. The DNA of the CDR3 is TGCGCCAGCAGCCAAAACCTCGGGACACTAGAAAAACTGTTTTTT.

The chain couples TRBV28 to TRBJ1-5; D remains unclear. Trimming pared 6 bases from V and 0 bases from J, leaving 9 bases between. This CDR3 region has 14 residues. CDR1 is MDHEN and CDR2 is SYDVKM in the germline V gene. CDR3 in amino acids: CASRKSTSNQPQHF. CDR3 sequence (DNA): TGTGCCAGCAGGAAGAGTACTAGCAATCAGCCCCAGCATTTT.

J is TRBJ1-1 and V is TRBV7-2; 11 nucleotides match TRBD1. V was clipped by 5 bases and J by 7 bases; unmatched bases: 6. The CDR3 is 14 amino acids. Germline values: CDR1 SGHTA, CDR2 FQGNSA. The CDR3 DNA sequence: TGTGCCAGCAGCCGGACAGGGGGCGAGTTTGAAGCTTTCTTT. Translated: CASSRTGGEFEAFF.

V and J are TRBV7-2 and TRBJ2-1, with D uncertain. Trimming removed 2 bases from V and 3 bases from J, with 5 bases in between. Per the germline V gene, CDR1 is SGHTA and CDR2 is FQGNSA. This CDR3 is built from 13 residues. The CDR3 DNA reads TGTGCCAGCAGCTTAACTTACTACAATGAGCAGTTCTTC. Translated, it gives CASSLTYYNEQFF.

A single count supports this clone. The CDR3 bases are TGTGCCAGCATATATACAGGAGATACGCAGTATTTT. Protein sequence: CASIYTGDTQYF. The chain uses TRBV5-8 and TRBJ2-3, with a possible D match to TRBD1 (5 bases). The CDR3 is 12 amino acids. V shed 6 bases and J shed 5 bases, with 10 bases lying between them. Germline CDR1 SGHTS, CDR2 YDEGEE.

For this clone: At one boundary the junction diverges from the germline segment, which might be a read error. The J gene is TRBJ1-2, the V gene TRBV4-1; 10 nucleotides line up with TRBD1. The germline V gene encodes CDR1 MGHRA and CDR2 YSYEKL. This CDR3 contains 15 residues. The CDR3, as DNA: TGCGCCAGCAGCCAAGATCCTCGGACAGGGGGTCGGGTGGTCTTC. This sequence encodes CASSQDPRTGGRVVF.

The chain carries TRBV5-8 and TRBJ1-1; D not resolved. The germline V gene has CDR1 SGHTS and CDR2 YDEGEE. V lost 0 bases and J 2 bases, leaving 11 bases between the germline ends. The CDR3 covers 15 residues. CDR3: CASSLAGVFNTEAFF. The DNA for the CDR3 is TGTGCCAGCAGCTTGGCCGGGGTCTTCAACACTGAAGCTTTCTTT.

The chain employs TRBV3-1 (or the pseudogene TRBV3-2) and TRBJ1-4; a possible D gene is TRBD1 (6 bases). Germline V gene lookup returns CDR1 LGHDT and CDR2 YNNKEL (reference sequence). V lost 6 bases and J lost 8, with 22 bases in between. The length of the CDR3 is 16 residues. CDR3: CASSSRVAGAREKLFF. The CDR3 bases are TGTGCCAGCAGTTCGAGGGTGGCAGGGGCGCGGGAAAAACTGTTTTTT.

J is TRBJ1-4 and V is TRBV19; 8 bases map to TRBD1. J was trimmed by 7 bases and V by 5 bases; bases with no gene match: 9. There are 15 residues in the CDR3. Germline V gene sequence: CDR1 LNHDA, CDR2 SQIVND (reference sequence). CDR3 loop: CASSLTGGLVEKLFF. CDR3 in DNA: TGTGCCAGTAGTTTAACAGGGGGTCTCGTTGAAAAACTGTTTTTT.

V and J are TRBV28 and TRBJ1-2, with TRBD1 matching over 7 bases. The length of the CDR3 is 15 residues. Trimming took 4 bases from V and 3 from J; bases not matched to a gene: 8. Germline CDR1 is MDHEN and CDR2 is SYDVKM. The CDR3 sequence: CASSSPRGQHYGYTF. The CDR3 DNA is TGTGCCAGCAGTTCCCCGCGGGGACAGCACTATGGCTACACCTTC.

The V call is TRBV20-1, the J call TRBJ1-1; D unclear. The CDR3 consists of 11 residues. Per germline, CDR1 DFQATT and CDR2 SNEGSKA (reference sequence). The germline V and J ends were trimmed by 5 bases and 7 bases, with 11 bases remaining between them. As DNA, the CDR3 is TGCAGTGCTTGGGTGGGCAGTGAAGCTTTCTTT. The encoded protein is CSAWVGSEAFF.

This clone was picked up one time. The rearrangement links TRBV5-1 to TRBJ2-5; D uncertain. Trimming shortened V by 0 bases and J by 1 base, and 4 bases separated the two germline ends. The CDR3 has 13 residues. Germline CDR1 and CDR2: SGHRS and YFSETQ. CDR3: CASSLGVQETQYF. DNA of the CDR3: TGCGCCAGCAGCTTGGGAGTCCAAGAGACCCAGTACTTC.